The 13 T cell receptor beta chains listed next were all sequenced from one sample in a study of cytomegalovirus exposure and HLA in healthy donors. Primers included in the PCR were 60 Vbeta and 13 Jbeta primers. Profiled with immunoSEQ multiplex PCR; TCRdb holds only in-frame clones, not every one. Here the sample spans 100,000 or so clones, 50% to 70% being singletons. Source material: PBMCs. These TCRs come from a man aged 30-40 years in good health and CMV-seropositive.

The chain employs TRBV4-1 and TRBJ2-5; 8 bases are shared with TRBD2. The CDR3 is made up of 15 amino acids. The junction had 5 bases not matched to a gene; V was cut back by 4 bases and J by 1 base. The V gene's germline CDR1 is MGHRA and CDR2 YSYEKL. CDR3 residues: CASSRTSRGQETQYF. The CDR3 DNA reads as TGCGCCAGCAGCCGGACTAGCAGAGGCCAAGAGACCCAGTACTTC.

The rearrangement joins TRBV2 to TRBJ2-5, with 11 nucleotides matching TRBD2. Germline CDR1 SNHLY, CDR2 FYNNEI. V was pared by 5 bases and J by 5 bases, with 7 bases of the junction left unmatched. The CDR3 has 15 amino acids. Here the CDR3 reads CASSNSGGAEETQYF. CDR3 bases: TGTGCCAGCAGTAATAGCGGGGGGGCCGAGGAGACCCAGTACTTC.

The sample holds a few counts of this clone. V and J are TRBV4-1 and TRBJ1-2, with a weak D call TRBD1 (5 bases). The CDR3 has 14 residues. Germline V gene lookup returns CDR1 MGHRA and CDR2 YSYEKL. Trimming removed 0 bases from V and 2 bases from J, with 7 bases in between. For the CDR3, the DNA is TGCGCCAGCAGCCAAGATCGGGGGAACTATGGCTACACCTTC. Protein product: CASSQDRGNYGYTF.

This chain connects TRBV18 to TRBJ2-5; D gene ambiguous. This CDR3 spans 12 amino acids. V dropped 6 bases and J dropped 0 bases, with 5 bases sitting between them. CDR1 KGHSH and CDR2 LQKENI come from the germline V gene. CDR3 DNA sequence: TGTGCCAGCTCCCAGTACCAAGAGACCCAGTACTTC. Residues: CASSQYQETQYF.

This clone came up a few times. The chain joins TRBV9 to TRBJ1-3; TRBD1 is a possible D gene (6 bases). With 3 bases removed from V and 7 bases from J, the gap between germline ends came to 14 bases. Germline loops: CDR1 SGDLS, CDR2 YYNGEE. The CDR3 is made up of 14 amino acids. CDR3 sequence reads: CASSEQQGSNTIYF. In DNA form, the CDR3 reads TGTGCCAGCAGCGAACAACAGGGATCGAACACCATATATTTT.

The chain combines TRBV6-1 with TRBJ1-1, with D possibly TRBD1 on 6 matching bases. The CDR3 is made up of 14 amino acids. V was clipped by 6 bases and J by 1 base, with 12 bases between them. The germline V gene encodes CDR1 MNHNS and CDR2 SASEGT. CDR3 bases: TGTGCCAGCAGCCTAGGGACAAGGAACACTGAAGCTTTCTTT. Protein: CASSLGTRNTEAFF.

This clone has just a few counts. The gene calls are TRBV6-5 and TRBJ2-1, with TRBD1 matching 7 bases. Germline values: CDR1 MNHEY, CDR2 SVGAGI. The CDR3 loop spans 16 amino acids. The V and J ends lost 4 bases and 6 bases, in that order; junction bases with no gene match: 12. Here the CDR3 reads CASSFPLTGRCNEQFF. CDR3 nucleotides: TGTGCCAGCAGTTTCCCTTTGACAGGGAGATGCAATGAGCAGTTCTTC.

This chain uses TRBV10-3 with TRBJ1-3; D may be TRBD1 (5 bases). Germline values: CDR1 ENHRY, CDR2 SYGVKD. CDR3 length equals 15 residues. V was cut by 7 bases and J by 0 bases, with 13 bases left in between. The CDR3 nucleotides are TGTGCCATCACCCTGGGGAGGGGCTCTGGAAACACCATATATTTT. Its protein is CAITLGRGSGNTIYF.

This clone was seen more than once but under ten times. This chain links TRBV2 with TRBJ1-2, with D possibly TRBD1 on 5 matching bases. The CDR3 extends over 16 amino acids. CDR1 and CDR2 (germline): SNHLY, FYNNEI. Trimming pared 3 bases from V and 4 bases from J, leaving 18 bases between. Here the CDR3 reads CASSDPFNDRTYGYTF. The CDR3 DNA follows: TGTGCCAGCAGTGACCCTTTTAACGACAGAACCTATGGCTACACCTTC.

The chain links TRBV10-2 to TRBJ2-3; 8 nucleotides match TRBD1. CDR3 length: 14 amino acids. The ends lost 7 bases at V and 3 bases at J; junction bases unmatched: 6. Per germline, CDR1 WSHSY and CDR2 SAAADI. The CDR3 protein is CASIQGAVTDTQYF. CDR3 nucleotides: TGCGCCAGCATCCAGGGGGCTGTGACAGATACGCAGTATTTT.

The chain uses TRBV5-4 and TRBJ2-3, with D unclear. V lost 6 bases, J lost 3 bases, and 11 bases lay in between. CDR3 length equals 13 residues. Germline V gene sequence: CDR1 SGHNT, CDR2 YYREEE (reference sequence). CDR3 coding DNA: TGTGCCAGCAAAGCCCTGCGGACAGATACGCAGTATTTT. This gives the protein CASKALRTDTQYF.

This chain joins TRBV7-8 and TRBJ2-7, with 7 bases that match TRBD2. With 5 bases clipped from V and 4 bases from J, the junction kept 5 bases outside the gene matches. CDR1 and CDR2 from the germline V gene are SGHVS and FQNEAQ. The CDR3 loop spans 13 amino acids. The CDR3 DNA reads as TGTGCCAGCAGCCTGGGGGGGAATTACGAGCAGTACTTC. This codes for CASSLGGNYEQYF.

The chain uses TRBV5-1 and TRBJ1-1, with D perhaps TRBD1 (5 bases). This CDR3 spans 13 amino acids. Trimming shortened V by 5 bases and J by 3 bases, and 11 bases separated the two germline ends. Germline CDR1 is SGHRS and CDR2 is YFSETQ. For the CDR3, the DNA is TGCGCCAGCAGGTCAACAGGCTACACTGAAGCTTTCTTT. Its translation is CASRSTGYTEAFF.